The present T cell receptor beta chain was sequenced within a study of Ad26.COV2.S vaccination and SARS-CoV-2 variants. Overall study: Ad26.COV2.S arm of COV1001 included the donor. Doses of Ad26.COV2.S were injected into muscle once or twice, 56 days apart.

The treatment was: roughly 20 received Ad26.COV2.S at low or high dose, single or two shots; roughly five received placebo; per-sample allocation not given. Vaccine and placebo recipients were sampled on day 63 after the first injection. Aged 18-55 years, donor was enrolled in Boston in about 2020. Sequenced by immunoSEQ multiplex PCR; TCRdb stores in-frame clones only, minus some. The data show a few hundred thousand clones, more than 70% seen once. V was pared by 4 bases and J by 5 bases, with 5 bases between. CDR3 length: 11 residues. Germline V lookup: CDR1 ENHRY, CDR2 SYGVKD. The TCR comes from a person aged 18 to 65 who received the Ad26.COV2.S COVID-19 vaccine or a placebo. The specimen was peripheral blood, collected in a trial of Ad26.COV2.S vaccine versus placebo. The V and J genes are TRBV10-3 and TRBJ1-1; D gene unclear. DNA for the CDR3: TGTGCCATCAGTGGACAAACTGAAGCTTTCTTT. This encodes CAISGQTEAFF.